The clone carrying this TCR beta chain was found a few times. Its antigen remains unidentified. Full-length variable regions came from constant-region reverse primers plus semi-nested Nested Universal Primer A PCR. TCRdb re-called the 5' RACE reads through MiXCR, storing one row per CDR3 protein. Here the sample spans approximately 44,000 distinct CDR3 sequences, about 29% being singletons. This CDR3 is built from 14 residues. Germline-derived CDR1 and CDR2 are MNHEY and SMNVEV (reference sequence). V gave up 8 bases and J gave up 1 base, with 11 bases separating them. General study results and limits: In terms of TCR gene usage, tumor memory CD4+ T cells clustered together with blood and lymph node memory CD4+ cells, as well as with lymph node naive CD4+ cells.

Input material: memory CD4+ T cells sorted from a lymph node. Subset given: memory CD4+ T cells, CD4+CD45RO+CD25-. This receptor was taken from a female donor with breast cancer. The V call is TRBV27, the J call TRBJ2-2; D is unclear. As DNA, the CDR3 is TGTGCCAGCGCGACGGACCTGAACACCGGGGAGCTGTTTTTT. Translated: CASATDLNTGELFF.